The rows below give T cell receptor beta chains drawn from one sample of a study of spatial heterogeneity in lung cancer. TCRdb independently ran MiXCR on the 5' RACE reads; one entry per CDR3 protein. This sample has 43,000 or so distinct CDR3 sequences, with under 7.5% found just once. Sequencing used PBMCs, obtained at surgery. The receptors were sampled from a female donor with early-stage non-small cell lung cancer. Both conserved end residues are part of each CDR3. The D gene is left open where the match is weak. Size is stated for part of the rows, as once, few or many counts, or as a class when the clone is expanded.

TRBJ2-7 | TRBV5-4 | TRBD1 | few | TGTGCCAGCAGCTCGACGGACAGGTCTGACGAGCAGTACTTC | CASSSTDRSDEQYF
TRBJ2-3 | TRBV4-2 | TRBD2 | many | TGTGCCAGCAGCCAAGAACGTAGCGGGGGGGGTTGGACAGATACGCAGTATTTT | CASSQERSGGGWTDTQYF
TRBJ2-5 | TRBV7-8 | . | many | TGTGCCAGCAGCCTGAGAGCCCAGTACCAAGAGACCCAGTACTTC | CASSLRAQYQETQYF
TRBJ2-2 | TRBV5-1 | . | many | TGCGCCAGCAGCTTGGACGGCGGGAACACCGGGGAGCTGTTTTTT | CASSLDGGNTGELFF
TRBJ1-4 | TRBV12-3/TRBV12-4 | . | . | TGTGCCAGCAGTTTCGGGGCAGCAACTAATGAAAAACTGTTTTTT | CASSFGAATNEKLFF
TRBJ2-7 | TRBV11-2 | . | . | TGTGCCAGCAGCTTAGCGCAGGGTGTAGGCGAGCAGTACTTC | CASSLAQGVGEQYF
TRBJ1-2 | TRBV3-1 | TRBD1 | few | TGTGCCAGCAGCCAAAGGGACAGGGTGGATGGCTACACCTTC | CASSQRDRVDGYTF
TRBJ2-1 | TRBV20-1 | . | . | TGCAGTGCTAGCCCGACCTACAATGAGCAGTTCTTC | CSASPTYNEQFF
TRBJ2-1 | TRBV6-2/TRBV6-3 | TRBD2 | many | TGTGCCAGCACCCTAGCGGGGGGTGCGAGCTCCTACAATGAGCAGTTCTTC | CASTLAGGASSYNEQFF
TRBJ2-3 | TRBV29-1 | . | many | TGCAGCGTTGATGGTGACCAAAAAGCTAATACGCAGTATTTT | CSVDGDQKANTQYF
TRBJ2-1 | TRBV7-8 | TRBD2 | many | TGTGCCAGCAGGGAGCTAGCGGGGGCCTCCTACAATGAGCAGTTCTTC | CASRELAGASYNEQFF
TRBJ2-1 | TRBV5-1 | . | few | TGCGCCAGCAGCTTGGCCCAATACAATGAGCAGTTCTTC | CASSLAQYNEQFF
TRBJ1-2 | TRBV27 | TRBD1 | many | TGTGCCAGCAGTTTCACAGGGGCGTTCTATGGCTACACCTTC | CASSFTGAFYGYTF
TRBJ2-6 | TRBV12-3/TRBV12-4 | . | . | TGTGCCAGCAGGGCTGGACAGCCCTCTGGGGCCAACGTCCTGACTTTC | CASRAGQPSGANVLTF
TRBJ2-2 | TRBV14 | TRBD2 | . | TGTGCCAGCAGCACTAGCGGAACCGGGGAGCTGTTTTTT | CASSTSGTGELFF
TRBJ2-1 | TRBV18 | . | . | TGTGCCAGCTCACCCTCTATGGATAGGTACAATGAGCAGTTCTTC | CASSPSMDRYNEQFF
TRBJ2-7 | TRBV10-1 | . | many | TGCGCCAGCAGTCCTTCCGGACGGACCTACGAGCAGTACTTC | CASSPSGRTYEQYF
TRBJ1-5 | TRBV7-9 | . | . | TGTGCCAGCAGCTTCAGCAATCGGCCCCAGCATTTT | CASSFSNRPQHF
TRBJ1-4 | TRBV20-1 | TRBD1 | many | TGCAGTGCTAGAGATCAGGGGGGAAAACTGTTTTTT | CSARDQGGKLFF
TRBJ2-7 | TRBV12-3/TRBV12-4 | TRBD1 | few | TGTGCCAGCAGTATGACAGGGACACAGTACTTC | CASSMTGTQYF
TRBJ1-6 | TRBV7-2 | . | few | TGTGCCAGCAGCTTAGTTAGCGGCGGGATGACGTATTCACCCCTCCACTTT | CASSLVSGGMTYSPLHF
TRBJ1-2 | TRBV6-5 | . | . | TGTGCCAGCAGACCCCCAGGGGTCTATGGCTACACCTTC | CASRPPGVYGYTF
TRBJ1-1 | TRBV6-5 | . | many | TGTGCCAGCAGGCTACCGGGGGCGCAGGGCACTGAAGCTTTCTTT | CASRLPGAQGTEAFF
TRBJ1-1 | TRBV2 | . | few | TGTGCCAGCAGTGAAGAGGGGGAGAACACTGAAGCTTTCTTT | CASSEEGENTEAFF
TRBJ2-7 | TRBV19 | TRBD1 | . | TGTGCCAGTAGTATGGACAGGGCCTACGAGCAGTACTTC | CASSMDRAYEQYF
TRBJ2-1 | TRBV12-3/TRBV12-4 | . | many | TGTGCCAGCAGTCTTGACTACCATGAGCAGTTCTTC | CASSLDYHEQFF
TRBJ1-3 | TRBV11-2 | TRBD1 | . | TGTGCCAGCATCAACAGGGGCTTTGGAAACACCATATATTTT | CASINRGFGNTIYF
TRBJ1-5 | TRBV4-1 | . | many | TGCGCCAGCAGCCAAGATGAGAGGCCCCTGAGCAATCAGCCCCAGCATTTT | CASSQDERPLSNQPQHF
TRBJ2-5 | TRBV7-2 | . | . | TGTGCCAGCAGCTTATTCCGTGGAGAGACCCAGTACTTC | CASSLFRGETQYF
TRBJ1-2 | TRBV19 | TRBD1 | . | TGTGCCAGTAGCCCCTCGACAGGGGGAGGTCACTATGGCTACACCTTC | CASSPSTGGGHYGYTF
TRBJ2-3 | TRBV5-1 | . | many | TGCGCCAGCAGCCCTTCATTGGGGACTGCAGATACGCAGTATTTT | CASSPSLGTADTQYF
TRBJ2-3 | TRBV20-1 | . | many | TGCAGTGCTAGGACCCCCTCCTTGGATACGCAGTATTTT | CSARTPSLDTQYF
TRBJ2-3 | TRBV5-1 | TRBD2 | few | TGCGCCAGCAGCCTGACCCCTGGACTAGCGGGAGATACGCAGTATTTT | CASSLTPGLAGDTQYF
TRBJ1-6 | TRBV7-9 | TRBD1 | many | TGTGCCAGCAGCATTCGACAGGGAAATTCACCCCTCCACTTT | CASSIRQGNSPLHF
TRBJ2-1 | TRBV6-5 | . | . | TGTGCCAGCAAGGGAGGGGGGCAGGGAGACAATGAGCAGTTCTTC | CASKGGGQGDNEQFF
TRBJ2-3 | TRBV12-3/TRBV12-4 | . | few | TGTGCCAGCAGTTCCAGACAGGGACTCACAGATACGCAGTATTTT | CASSSRQGLTDTQYF
TRBJ2-3 | TRBV20-1 | . | few | TGCAGTGCTAACAAGTACCGGAGCACAGATACGCAGTATTTT | CSANKYRSTDTQYF
TRBJ1-2 | TRBV24-1 | . | . | TGTGCCACCAGTGATTCCGGGACACTCTATGGCTACACCTTC | CATSDSGTLYGYTF
TRBJ1-2 | TRBV12-3/TRBV12-4 | . | many | TGTGCCAGCAGTTACACCGAACAGGAGGCTACCTATGGCTACACCTTC | CASSYTEQEATYGYTF
TRBJ1-4 | TRBV6-6 | . | . | TGTGCCAGCAGCAGACCACAGGCGATTAATGAAAAACTGTTTTTT | CASSRPQAINEKLFF
TRBJ2-3 | TRBV6-5 | . | many | TGTGCCAGCAGTTACTCACTCCAGGGAAGCACAGATACGCAGTATTTT | CASSYSLQGSTDTQYF
TRBJ1-1 | TRBV7-8 | TRBD1 | many | TGTGCCAGCAGCTTACTAGGGACAGGGTGGTCCACTGAAGCTTTCTTT | CASSLLGTGWSTEAFF
TRBJ1-3 | TRBV20-1 | . | many | TGCAGTGCTGAATCCTCTGGAAACACCATATATTTT | CSAESSGNTIYF
TRBJ2-3 | TRBV14 | . | . | TGTGCCAGCAGCCGCGGACTTAGCCCAGATACGCAGTATTTT | CASSRGLSPDTQYF
TRBJ2-1 | TRBV7-2 | . | many | TGTGCCAGCAGCTTAGCACCCGCAGAGTACAATGAGCAGTTCTTC | CASSLAPAEYNEQFF
TRBJ2-7 | TRBV29-1 | TRBD1 | few | TGCAGCGTTGGGACAGGTCGTGCCTACGAGCAGTACTTC | CSVGTGRAYEQYF
TRBJ1-2 | TRBV28 | TRBD1 | . | TGTGCCAGCAGTTTTATGGTGGGACAGATCTATGGCTACACCTTC | CASSFMVGQIYGYTF
TRBJ2-5 | TRBV5-1 | TRBD2 | many | TGCGCCAGCAGCTTGGGACTAGCGGGGGCAGGAGGAGAGACCCAGTACTTC | CASSLGLAGAGGETQYF